A selection of T cell receptor beta chains follows, all from one sample in a study of T cells in tuberculosis. Sequenced by immunoSEQ multiplex PCR; TCRdb stores in-frame clones only, minus some. The data contain around 26,000 clones, over 85% of them singletons. Material for sequencing was PBMCs. These receptors were taken from a donor aged 5 to 30 with latent tuberculosis or without tuberculosis infection. Some clones in this sample may be carry-over from other donors' samples. The CDR3 runs from the conserved cysteine through the conserved F or W. Fields, in order: V gene, J gene, clone size, D gene, CDR3 length, CDR3 DNA, CDR3 protein. D genes are given only for firm matches. Some rows mark clone size as missing; the rest say once, few, many or name a class of expanded clone.

>TRBV6-1|TRBJ1-2|few|-|13
TGTGCCAGCAGGAGAGACTGGTACCATGGCTACACCTTC
CASRRDWYHGYTF
>TRBV7-6|TRBJ1-6|-|-|14
TGTGCCAGCAGCACGGGGGGGGGAGCTTCACCCCTCCACTTT
CASSTGGGASPLHF
>TRBV2|TRBJ2-7|-|-|16
TGTGCCAGCGACATTTCAGGCCAGGTTAACTCCTACGAGCAGTACTTC
CASDISGQVNSYEQYF
>TRBV19|TRBJ1-4|-|-|16
TGTGCCAGTAGTAGGACAGCCTATGCAACTAATGAAAAACTGTTTTTT
CASSRTAYATNEKLFF
>TRBV7-8|TRBJ2-7|-|TRBD2|18
TGTGCCAGCAGCCCACGGGGACTAGCGGGAGTGGTTGCCTACGAGCAGTACTTC
CASSPRGLAGVVAYEQYF
>TRBV6-6|TRBJ2-6|-|-|16
TGTGCCAGCAGTTATTCAGGGAACTCTGGGGCCAACGTCCTGACTTTC
CASSYSGNSGANVLTF
>TRBV7-6|TRBJ2-7|once|TRBD2|19
TGTGCCAGCAGCTTATTGAGGTCTAGCGGGAGATTGGGGTCCTACGAGCAGTACTTC
CASSLLRSSGRLGSYEQYF
>TRBV7-3|TRBJ2-3|-|-|15
TGTGCCAGCAGCCAACAACAGGGTCCGGCAGATACGCAGTATTTT
CASSQQQGPADTQYF
>TRBV5-1|TRBJ1-1|-|-|15
TGCGCCAGCAGCTTGGTGGCAATTGGGAACACTGAAGCTTTCTTT
CASSLVAIGNTEAFF
>TRBV30|TRBJ1-2|few|TRBD1|13
TGTGCCTCTCGGGACAGGGGTCCCTATGGCTACACCTTC
CASRDRGPYGYTF
>TRBV19|TRBJ2-1|-|TRBD2|16
TGTGCCAGTAGTCCTCGGACTAGCGGGAGGTCCGATGAGCAGTTCTTC
CASSPRTSGRSDEQFF
>TRBV7-8|TRBJ2-5|-|-|14
TGTGCCAGCAGCTTGTACCTAGCTTCCGAGACCCAGTACTTC
CASSLYLASETQYF
>TRBV7-6|TRBJ2-3|-|-|14
TGTGCCAGCAGCTCCCTGAGAGACACAGATACGCAGTATTTT
CASSSLRDTDTQYF
>TRBV10-3|TRBJ2-3|-|-|16
TGTGCCATCAGTCTCACGACTACTTTGGGCACAGATACGCAGTATTTT
CAISLTTTLGTDTQYF
>TRBV11-2|TRBJ2-6|-|-|14
TGTGCCAGCATACAGGGAATGGGGGCCAACGTCCTGACTTTC
CASIQGMGANVLTF
>TRBV4-2|TRBJ1-4|-|-|15
TGTGCCAGCAGCGAGCGGGGGAGAGACAATGAAAAACTGTTTTTT
CASSERGRDNEKLFF
>TRBV27|TRBJ2-3|-|TRBD1|18
TGTGCCAGCAGTCCCCGGGACAGGCCCCAACGAAGCACAGATACGCAGTATTTT
CASSPRDRPQRSTDTQYF
>TRBV10-3|TRBJ1-1|-|TRBD1|15
TGTGCCATCAGTGAGCCCAGGACAGGCAACACTGAAGCTTTCTTT
CAISEPRTGNTEAFF
>TRBV6-6|TRBJ2-3|-|-|14
TGTGCCAGCAGTTTAGGGGGGGACACAGATACGCAGTATTTT
CASSLGGDTDTQYF
>TRBV6-1|TRBJ1-3|-|-|17
TGTGCCAGCAGTGAAATAGACAGGTTGACCTCTGGAAACACCATATATTTT
CASSEIDRLTSGNTIYF
>TRBV14|TRBJ2-5|once|-|16
TGTGCCAGCAGCCAAGGCGGGTTTAGGCCGCAAGAGACCCAGTACTTC
CASSQGGFRPQETQYF
>TRBV6-1|TRBJ1-5|-|-|13
TGTGCCAGCACAGGGAATAGCAATCAGCCCCAGCATTTT
CASTGNSNQPQHF
>TRBV2|TRBJ1-3|-|-|14
TGTGCCAAAACCGGGACAAGCTCTGGAAACACCATATATTTT
CAKTGTSSGNTIYF
>TRBV5-1|TRBJ1-1|once|-|17
TGCGCCAGCAGCTCATGGAGGTGGTTACCTATGAACACTGAAGCTTTCTTT
CASSSWRWLPMNTEAFF
>TRBV10-2|TRBJ1-5|-|-|14
TGCGCCAGCAGGGGGGCAGGGAACAATCAGCCCCAGCATTTT
CASRGAGNNQPQHF
>TRBV6-1|TRBJ1-3|-|-|16
TGTGCCAGCAGTGACAGGGCGCCAGACTCTGGAAACACCATATATTTT
CASSDRAPDSGNTIYF
>TRBV6-5|TRBJ1-1|-|-|15
TGTGCCAGCACCGACCGGTGGGCACAGAACACTGAAGCTTTCTTT
CASTDRWAQNTEAFF
>TRBV6-1|TRBJ1-2|-|-|13
TGTGCCAGCAGTGTACAGGGATGGGATGGCTACACCTTC
CASSVQGWDGYTF
>TRBV19|TRBJ2-1|-|TRBD2|16
TGTGCCAGTAGTCCCCTAGCGGGGGGCAACTACAATGAGCAGTTCTTC
CASSPLAGGNYNEQFF
>TRBV27|TRBJ1-2|-|TRBD1|14
TGTGCCAGCAGTAGGACAGGGCCGGTCTATGGCTACACCTTC
CASSRTGPVYGYTF
>TRBV5-1|TRBJ1-1|-|TRBD1|13
TGCGCCAGTGCCGGGACAGCAAACACTGAAGCTTTCTTT
CASAGTANTEAFF
>TRBV6-1|TRBJ1-3|-|-|13
TGTGCCAGCAGTGGACAGTCTGGAAACACCATATATTTT
CASSGQSGNTIYF
>TRBV5-1|TRBJ1-2|-|-|14
TGCGCCAGCAGAGCGGTCAGGGGACCCTATGGCTACACCTTC
CASRAVRGPYGYTF
>TRBV9|TRBJ1-5|-|TRBD1|14
TGTGCCAGCAGCGTAGGGGACAGTAATCAGCCCCAGCATTTT
CASSVGDSNQPQHF
>TRBV4-1|TRBJ1-5|-|-|14
TGCGCCAGCACCACACCCGGAACGGGTCAGCCCCAGCATTTT
CASTTPGTGQPQHF
>TRBV25-1|TRBJ2-7|-|-|16
TGTGCCAGCAGTGAGTCTTCTCAACCAGGGACACACGAGCAGTACTTC
CASSESSQPGTHEQYF
>TRBV30|TRBJ2-7|-|-|12
TGTGCCTGGAGTGAGAGGGCCCACGAGCAGTACTTC
CAWSERAHEQYF
>TRBV27|TRBJ2-5|-|-|14
TGTGCCAGCAGTTCCGAGGGCCCCCAAGAGACCCAGTACTTC
CASSSEGPQETQYF
>TRBV2|TRBJ2-1|-|-|15
TGTGCCAGCAGTAACGGGGGAAGCTCCTACAATGAGCAGTTCTTC
CASSNGGSSYNEQFF
>TRBV7-2|TRBJ1-1|-|-|17
TGTGCCAGCAGCCCGCTAGGGCCAGTGGGGAGAGGGACTGAAGCTTTCTTT
CASSPLGPVGRGTEAFF
>TRBV6-1|TRBJ1-5|-|-|15
TGTGCCAGCAGTGTCCAGGAACTTAGCAATCAGCCCCAGCATTTT
CASSVQELSNQPQHF
>TRBV6-5|TRBJ1-2|few|-|12
TGTGCCAGCAGTTCCGAGATTAATAGCTACACCTTC
CASSSEINSYTF
>TRBV5-1|TRBJ2-2|-|-|16
TGCGCCAGCAGCCTACGATCGGGACTGAACACCGGGGAGCTGTTTTTT
CASSLRSGLNTGELFF
>TRBV7-2|TRBJ2-1|-|-|14
TGTGCCAGCAGCTTTCCCACCAGTTACAATGAGCAGTTCTTC
CASSFPTSYNEQFF